This entry is about one TCR beta chain. This clonotype was seen repeatedly, ten times or more. Its binding antigen is unknown. Per-base quality was not reported, and no clone a single base away is much larger than it. This record comes from a study of regulatory T cells in long-lasting Graves disease (dated by TCRdb to about 2021). In terms of the full investigation: Newly diagnosed Graves' disease patients had taken antithyroid drugs for less than 3 months. A total of roughly 33 samples were covered by TCR sequencing, comprising some 13 persistent and around 20 newly diagnosed Graves' disease patients. Patients with persistent Graves' disease were compared with patients with newly diagnosed Graves' disease using TCR sequencing and RNA sequencing of peripheral blood. The study took place in China and was registered as a clinical trial.

In the paper's terms, the time point label means: newly diagnosed GD, antithyroid drugs for less than 3 months. For both TCR sequencing and RNA sequencing, RNA was extracted from PBMCs in TRIzol. The diagnosis of Graves' disease followed American Thyroid Association guidelines. The patients came from an endocrinology department in Xi'an, China. Each patient gave 9 to 10 milliliters of peripheral blood, collected in an EDTA anticoagulant tube. Ficoll Paque Plus density gradient separation was used to isolate PBMCs, and no additional T cell sorting was done. RNA quality was checked with an Agilent 2100 Bioanalyzer and agarose gel, and concentration with a NanoDrop 2000. Trimming removed 6 bases from V and 5 bases from J; the gene matches leave 9 bases unexplained. The cysteine opens and the phenylalanine closes a CDR3 of 14 amino acids. Only the CDR3 part of the read is kept: 42 bases, read in frame from the first base.

Overall study results and their limits: The authors noted that the small sample size was a limitation that may lower accuracy. Compared with newly diagnosed patients, patients with persistent Graves' disease had lower TCR Shannon entropy and fewer highly expanded clones, which suggests clonal expansion. More public clonotypes were shared among persistent patients (under 3,000) than among newly diagnosed patients (roughly 1,000). TRBV28, TRBJ1-2 and TRBJ2-5 were preferentially used in persistent disease, while TRBV20-1 and TRBJ2-1 were favored in newly diagnosed disease. Only peripheral blood was studied, because thyroid tissue, the primary lesion, was inaccessible. Sequencing and analysis were restricted to the TCR beta chain.

The library was obtained by multiplex PCR. Sequencing was performed on an Illumina HiSeq 4000. iRepertoire HTBI primers and Arm-PCR amplification of CDR3 regions were used to construct TCR beta libraries. Gel purification was performed on PCR products prior to sequencing. The published analysis was carried out like this. Gene usage analysis of CDR3 amino acid clonotypes used the approximately 62 TRBV and some 13 TRBJ segments found across samples. Filtered high-quality paired reads were merged into contigs using COPE and FqMerger. Contigs were aligned with BLAST to IMGT TRBV, TRBD and TRBJ reference genes, and CDR3 was defined per IMGT. Highly expanded clones were defined as clonotypes with a frequency above 0.1%. Shannon entropy served as the measure of repertoire diversity, while the Gini coefficient captured V-J evenness. A clonotype found in more than one individual was treated as public. Using fastp at Q25 and MiXCR, TCRdb reprocessed the public reads and kept productive beta chains. Entries that share a CDR3 protein sequence are merged under the most common genes and DNA. TCRdb's processing, not the authors', yielded these V and J calls. For this sample the table gives about 530,000 distinct CDR3 sequences, of which 15% to 20% were detected only once. The top ten clones comprise roughly 25% of the sample.

Separately, the same data were catalogued under a study of T cells in Graves' hyperthyroidism and ophthalmopathy. As the second study states: Stable Graves' hyperthyroidism was defined as no progression to ophthalmopathy during 18 months of follow-up. Hyperthyroidism patients were aged 18 to 65 years and newly diagnosed, with disease duration of less than 2 months. Exclusion was applied to patients with uncontrolled infections, other autoimmune diseases, pregnancy or lactation. Diagnoses relied on clinical symptoms, serum thyroxine and TRAb, thyroid ultrasound and orbital computed tomography. The TCR CDR3 was subjected to a first round of RT-PCR using the HTBI primer set and the Qiagen OneStep RT-PCR kit. Most expanded thyroid clonotypes (frequency above 0.001) were also found in blood, which suggests that blood repertoires may mirror thyroid immune responses. Ophthalmopathy was separated from stable hyperthyroidism by a 13 V-J signature model, with just over 85% sensitivity and approximately 81% specificity obtained in cross-validation and 80%/75% obtained in testing. In validation, the model predicted progression to ophthalmopathy a median of around six months before onset, with about 64% sensitivity and 72.22% specificity. A discovery cohort of approximately 100 patients, 43 with Graves' ophthalmopathy and 57 with stable Graves' hyperthyroidism, was used to find distinguishing TCR V-J signatures. An independent validation cohort of under 20 hyperthyroidism patients and about 15 patients who later progressed to ophthalmopathy tested prospective prediction of ophthalmopathy. The approximately 100 discovery patients were divided at random into training and test sets in a 7:3 ratio. In about 6 Graves' hyperthyroidism patients, the study also compared T-cell repertoires from thyroid tissue with T-cell repertoires from blood. Once sampling was done, hyperthyroidism patients were given methimazole at a starting dose of 30 mg daily, whereas ophthalmopathy patients were given high-dose intravenous methylprednisolone. Libraries were constructed in a second round of multiplex PCR, after which size selection and purification were performed. Libraries were sequenced paired-end with 100 bp reads on an Illumina HiSeq2000. SOAPnuke was used to process the raw data, removing reads that contained adapters or uncalled bases, had a mean Phred below 15, or lacked an exact match to the constant primer or identifier. COPE v1.2.5 was used to merge high-quality paired reads, and clonotypes were defined as unique nucleotide sequences. MiTCR v1.1 was used to align the clonotypes against IMGT TRBV, TRBD and TRBJ reference segments. The analysis was restricted to V-J combinations with a frequency above 0.0001, which together covered 99% to 99.2% of the repertoires. A TCS score was defined as the ratio between F50 (clonal expansion) and ExV (chaos), using BLOSUM62-based TCRdist between CDR3 peptides within each V-J. Welch's t-statistics and random forest reduced approximately 520 V-J features to fewer than 15, which were used in a naive Bayes classifier (R e1071). No statistical method was used to set the sample size in advance, and investigators knew the group allocation. The paper describes TCR Vbeta CDR3 sequencing of 140 or so peripheral blood samples, made up of roughly 45 ophthalmopathy patients, some 80 hyperthyroidism patients and some 17 progressor patients.

This sequence uses TRBV12-3 or TRBV12-4 and TRBJ1-1, with 7 bases in between that match TRBD1. The clonotype comes from a woman aged 35-65 years with Graves disease. Donor details come from another sample of the same person, matched by shared clones. Sequenced material: peripheral blood mononuclear cells (PBMCs), taken at new diagnosis, from a patient treated with antithyroid drugs. The base sequence is TGTGCCAGCAGACCGGACAGGAGTGAAACTGAAGCTTTCTTT. Its product reads: CASRPDRSETEAFF.